The 9 T cell receptor beta chains reported below all come from one sample, sequenced in a study of blood T cell repertoires in COVID-19. Repertoires were generated with immunoSEQ multiplex PCR, while TCRdb's copy carries only in-frame clones and drops some. The sample carries about 190,000 clones, around 83% recorded once. Material: PBMCs or T cells enriched from blood (not recorded which). Every receptor here comes from a woman aged 25 to 39 who had been exposed to COVID-19.

V is TRBV19 and J is TRBJ2-1; 9 bases are a match to TRBD1. The CDR3 is 14 amino acids. With V trimmed by 7 bases and J by 4 bases, 5 bases remained unmatched. Germline CDR1 and CDR2: LNHDA and SQIVND (reference sequence). DNA for the CDR3: TGTGCCAGTAAACGACAGGGGGTATACAATGAGCAGTTCTTC. Translated, it gives CASKRQGVYNEQFF.

The chain links TRBV6-2 or TRBV6-3 to TRBJ1-5, with D perhaps TRBD1 (6 bases). The V end was cut by 0 bases, the J end by 5 bases, with 14 bases between. CDR3 length: 16 amino acids. Per the germline V gene, CDR1 is MNHEY and CDR2 is SVGEGT. The CDR3 sequence: CASSYSLQGTYQPQHF. In DNA, the CDR3 is TGTGCCAGCAGTTACTCGCTACAGGGTACATATCAGCCCCAGCATTTT.

The V gene is TRBV12-3 or TRBV12-4, the J gene TRBJ1-4; D ambiguous. Trimming took off 4 bases at V and 7 bases at J, with 4 bases between the two ends. The CDR3 sequence is 11 residues long. The CDR3 nucleotides read TGTGCCAGCAGTTCCAGTGAAAAACTGTTTTTT. It translates to CASSSSEKLFF.

Only one count was recorded for this clone. V is TRBV11-2 and J is TRBJ1-6, with D unresolved. Germline assignment: CDR1 SGHAT and CDR2 FQNNGV. The CDR3 is 17 residues long. Trimming pared 6 bases from V and 2 bases from J, leaving 17 bases between. The CDR3 protein is CASSLPGEGTYNSPLHF. CDR3 coding DNA: TGTGCCAGCAGTTTGCCCGGGGAGGGAACCTATAATTCACCCCTCCACTTT.

This chain uses TRBV5-6 with TRBJ1-5; the match to TRBD1 covers 12 bases. Per the germline V gene, CDR1 is SGHDT and CDR2 is YYEEEE. The length of the CDR3 is 16 residues. V lost 3 bases and J lost 6; bases outside the gene matches: 7. The CDR3 DNA reads TGTGCCAGCAGCTCCGGGACAGGGGGCGGTGGTCAGCCCCAGCATTTT. It codes for CASSSGTGGGGQPQHF.

J is TRBJ2-7 and V is TRBV29-1; 9 bases align to TRBD1. Germline values: CDR1 SQVTM, CDR2 ANQGSEA. CDR3 length: 15 residues. V lost 1 base, J lost 1 base, and 5 bases stayed unmatched. CDR3 in DNA: TGCAGCGTTGAAGGGGACAGGGAGGTATCCTACGAGCAGTACTTC. Protein sequence: CSVEGDREVSYEQYF.

The J gene is TRBJ1-1, the V gene TRBV4-1, with D uncertain. V was shortened by 1 base and J by 0 bases, with 15 bases between the two germline ends. The CDR3 is 17 residues long. Germline CDR1 MGHRA, CDR2 YSYEKL. The CDR3 sequence: CASSQGSTGHLNTEAFF. Written as DNA, the CDR3 is TGCGCCAGCAGCCAAGGGAGTACTGGTCATTTGAACACTGAAGCTTTCTTT.

The chain links TRBV12-3 or TRBV12-4 to TRBJ1-6, with 7 bases aligning to TRBD1. This CDR3 has 13 residues. Trimming removed 7 bases from V and 4 bases from J; junction bases left unmatched: 1. The CDR3 DNA reads TGTGCCAGCACGGGACAGTATAATTCACCCCTCCACTTT. Translation: CASTGQYNSPLHF.

The V call is TRBV13, the J call TRBJ1-6; TRBD1 agrees at 7 bases. This CDR3 is built from 14 residues. Losses at the gene ends were 5 bases for V and 8 bases for J; bases not matched to a gene: 6. CDR1 is PRHDT, CDR2 FYEKMQ, per germline (reference sequence). The CDR3 loop is CASSPRGDYSPLHF. The CDR3 bases are TGTGCCAGCAGCCCCAGGGGGGATTATTCACCCCTCCACTTT.